What follows is one TCR beta chain and its context. Its antigen is unknown. This record belongs to a study of T cell responses to AZD1222 COVID-19 vaccine. Across the study: Researchers grouped second doses given at about 4 or about 12 weeks into one pool. Study-level findings and limits: Recipients of AZD1222 seropositive at baseline numbered only 6 or 7. Most donors were white British and more were female, and clonal diversity was possibly underestimated. The CD4 TCRs associated with vaccination extended across spike and predominated at 160-218 and 743-854.

The CDR3 sequence is 11 residues long. Germline CDR1 reads SGHDT; CDR2 reads YYEEEE. The V gene lost 7 bases and the J gene lost 2 bases, with 4 bases spanning the gap. Measured with immunoSEQ multiplex PCR; TCRdb has only the in-frame clones, and not every one. This sample yields over 95,000 clones, of which approximately 90% are seen a single time; approximately 7% belongs to the top ten. This chain joins TRBV5-6 and TRBJ2-1; D not resolved. The sequencing here drew on peripheral blood, taken on day 0 of AZD1222 vaccination. The TCR was taken from an adult in good health. The CDR3 nucleotides read TGTGCCAGCGGAGCCTACAATGAGCAGTTCTTC. It translates to CASGAYNEQFF.